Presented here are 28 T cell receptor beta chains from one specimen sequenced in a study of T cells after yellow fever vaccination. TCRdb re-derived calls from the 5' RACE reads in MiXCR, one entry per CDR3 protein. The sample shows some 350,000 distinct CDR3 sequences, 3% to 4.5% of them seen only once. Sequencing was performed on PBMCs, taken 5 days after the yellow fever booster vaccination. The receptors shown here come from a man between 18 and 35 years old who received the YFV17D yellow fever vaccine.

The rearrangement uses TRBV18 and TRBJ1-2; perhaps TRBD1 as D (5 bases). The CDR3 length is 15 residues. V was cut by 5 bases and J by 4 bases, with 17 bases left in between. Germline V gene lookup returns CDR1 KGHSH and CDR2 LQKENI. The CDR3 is CASSGTGSGTYGYTF. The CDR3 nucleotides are TGTGCCAGCTCAGGAACCGGGTCAGGGACCTATGGCTACACCTTC.

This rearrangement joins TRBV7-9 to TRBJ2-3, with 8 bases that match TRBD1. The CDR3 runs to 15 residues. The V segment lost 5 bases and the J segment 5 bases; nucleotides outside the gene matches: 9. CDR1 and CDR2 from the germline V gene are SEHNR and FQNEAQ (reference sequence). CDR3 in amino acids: CASSDRQGPGDTQYF. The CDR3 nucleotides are TGTGCCAGCAGCGATCGACAGGGGCCAGGAGATACGCAGTATTTT.

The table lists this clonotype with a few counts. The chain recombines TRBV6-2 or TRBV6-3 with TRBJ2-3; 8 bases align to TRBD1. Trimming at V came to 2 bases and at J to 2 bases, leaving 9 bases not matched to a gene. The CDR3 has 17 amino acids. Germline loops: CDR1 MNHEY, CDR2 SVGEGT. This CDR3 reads CASSYGPGTGHTDTQYF. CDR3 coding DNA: TGTGCCAGCAGTTACGGCCCCGGGACAGGCCACACAGATACGCAGTATTTT.

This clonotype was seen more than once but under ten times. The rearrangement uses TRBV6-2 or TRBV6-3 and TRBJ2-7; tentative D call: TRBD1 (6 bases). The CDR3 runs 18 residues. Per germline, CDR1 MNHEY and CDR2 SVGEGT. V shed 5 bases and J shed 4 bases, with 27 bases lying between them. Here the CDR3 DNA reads TGTGCCAGCAGTAACCGATGGGGGCCCTTAATTTTTTCATACGAGCAGTACGTC. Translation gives CASSNRWGPLIFSYEQYV.

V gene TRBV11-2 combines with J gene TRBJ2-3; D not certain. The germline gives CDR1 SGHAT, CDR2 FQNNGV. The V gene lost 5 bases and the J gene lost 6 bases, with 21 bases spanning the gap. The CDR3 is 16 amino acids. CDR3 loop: CASSLHKERARDTQYF. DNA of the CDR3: TGTGCCAGCAGCCTCCATAAGGAAAGGGCCAGGGATACGCAGTATTTT.

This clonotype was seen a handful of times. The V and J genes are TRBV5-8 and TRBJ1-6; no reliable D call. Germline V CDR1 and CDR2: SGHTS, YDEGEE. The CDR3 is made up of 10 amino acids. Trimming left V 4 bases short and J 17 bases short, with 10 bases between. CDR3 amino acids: CASSASGVHF. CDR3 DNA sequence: TGTGCCAGCAGCGCCTCCGGGGTCCACTTT.

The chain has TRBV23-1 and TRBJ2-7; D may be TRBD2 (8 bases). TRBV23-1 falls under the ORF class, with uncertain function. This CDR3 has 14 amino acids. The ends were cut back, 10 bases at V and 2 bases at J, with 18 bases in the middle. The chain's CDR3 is CAKREGATPYEQYV. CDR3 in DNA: TGCGCCAAACGGGAGGGGGCCACCCCCTACGAGCAGTACGTC.

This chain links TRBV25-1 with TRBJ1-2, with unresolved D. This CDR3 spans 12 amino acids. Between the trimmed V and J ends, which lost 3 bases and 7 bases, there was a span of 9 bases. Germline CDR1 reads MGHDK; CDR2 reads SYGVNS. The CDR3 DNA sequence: TGTGCCAGCAGTGAGGACGGGCTTGGCTACACCTTC. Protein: CASSEDGLGYTF.

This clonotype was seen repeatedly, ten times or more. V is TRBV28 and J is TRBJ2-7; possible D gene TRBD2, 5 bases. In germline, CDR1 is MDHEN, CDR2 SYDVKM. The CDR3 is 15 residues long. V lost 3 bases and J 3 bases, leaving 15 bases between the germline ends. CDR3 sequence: CASSLRETSIYEQYV. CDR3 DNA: TGTGCCAGCAGTTTGAGGGAGACAAGTATCTACGAGCAGTACGTC.

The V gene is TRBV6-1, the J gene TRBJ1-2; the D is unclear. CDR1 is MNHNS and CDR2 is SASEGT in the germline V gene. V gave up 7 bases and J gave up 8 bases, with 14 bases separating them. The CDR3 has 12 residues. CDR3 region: CASNHAAGGYTF. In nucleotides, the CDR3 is TGTGCCAGCAACCATGCGGCTGGGGGCTACACCTTC.

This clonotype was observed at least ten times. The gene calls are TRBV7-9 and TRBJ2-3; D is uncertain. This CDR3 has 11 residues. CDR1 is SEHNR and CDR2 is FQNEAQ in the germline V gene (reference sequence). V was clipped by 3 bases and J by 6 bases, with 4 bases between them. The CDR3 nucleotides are TGTGCCAGCAGCTTCGCGGATACGCAGTATTTT. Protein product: CASSFADTQYF.

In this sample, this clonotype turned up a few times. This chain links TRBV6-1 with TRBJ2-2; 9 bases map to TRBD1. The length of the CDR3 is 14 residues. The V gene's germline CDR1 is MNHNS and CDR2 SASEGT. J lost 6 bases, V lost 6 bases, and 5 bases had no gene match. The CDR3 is CASRVQGAAGELFF. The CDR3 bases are TGTGCCAGCAGGGTACAGGGGGCGGCCGGGGAGCTGTTTTTT.

CDR3 nucleotide sequence: TGTGCCAGCAGCTCCCTAGGGGGAAGGAGCCCCGGGGAGCTGTTTTTT. The encoded protein is CASSSLGGRSPGELFF. The V gene is TRBV27, the J gene TRBJ2-2; tentatively, D is TRBD1 (6 bases). With 6 bases removed from V and 6 bases from J, the gap between germline ends came to 20 bases. The CDR3 has 16 residues. Germline-derived CDR1 and CDR2 are MNHEY and SMNVEV (reference sequence).

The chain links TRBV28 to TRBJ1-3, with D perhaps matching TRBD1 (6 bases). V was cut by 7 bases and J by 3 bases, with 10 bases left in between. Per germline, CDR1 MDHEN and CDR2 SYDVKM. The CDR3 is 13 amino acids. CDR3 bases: TGTGCCAGCATACAGGGCGGTGGAAACACCATATATTTT. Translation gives CASIQGGGNTIYF.

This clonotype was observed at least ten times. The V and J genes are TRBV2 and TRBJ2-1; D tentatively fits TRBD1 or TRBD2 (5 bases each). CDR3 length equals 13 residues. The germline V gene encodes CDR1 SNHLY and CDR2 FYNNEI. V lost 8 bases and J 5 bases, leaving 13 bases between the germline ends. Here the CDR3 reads CASVPGRNNEQFF. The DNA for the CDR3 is TGTGCCAGCGTTCCGGGACGGAACAATGAGCAGTTCTTC.

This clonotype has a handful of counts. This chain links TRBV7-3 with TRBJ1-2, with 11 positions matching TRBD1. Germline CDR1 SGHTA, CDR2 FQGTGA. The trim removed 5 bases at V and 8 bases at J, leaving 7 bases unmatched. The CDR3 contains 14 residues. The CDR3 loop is CASSTGTGGDGYTF. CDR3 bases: TGTGCCAGCAGCACCGGGACAGGGGGAGACGGCTACACCTTC.

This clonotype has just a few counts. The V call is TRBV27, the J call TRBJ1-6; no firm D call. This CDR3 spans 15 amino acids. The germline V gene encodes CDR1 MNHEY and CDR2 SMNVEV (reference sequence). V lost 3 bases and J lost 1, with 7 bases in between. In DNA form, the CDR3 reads TGTGCCAGCAGTTTGTGGGGTTCCTATAATTCACCCCTCCACTTT. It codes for CASSLWGSYNSPLHF.

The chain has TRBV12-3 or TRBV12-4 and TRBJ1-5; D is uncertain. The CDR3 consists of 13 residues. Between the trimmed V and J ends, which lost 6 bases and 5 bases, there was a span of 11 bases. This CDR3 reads CASSRDTYQPQHF. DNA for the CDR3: TGTGCCAGCAGCCGGGATACCTATCAGCCCCAGCATTTT.

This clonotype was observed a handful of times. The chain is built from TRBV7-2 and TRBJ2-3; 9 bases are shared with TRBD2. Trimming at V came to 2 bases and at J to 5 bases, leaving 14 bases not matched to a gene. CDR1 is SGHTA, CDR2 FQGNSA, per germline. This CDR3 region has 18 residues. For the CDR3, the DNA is TGTGCCAGCAGCTTAAGAGGGCCTGGCGGGGGGGGCAGAGATACGCAGTATTTT. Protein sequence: CASSLRGPGGGGRDTQYF. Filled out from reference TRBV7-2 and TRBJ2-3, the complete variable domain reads GAGVSQSPSNKVTEKGKDVELRCDPISGHTALYWYRQSLGQGLEFLIYFQGNSAPDKSGLPSDRFSAERTGGSVSTLTIQRTQQEDSAVYLCASSLRGPGGGGRDTQYFGPGTRLTVL.

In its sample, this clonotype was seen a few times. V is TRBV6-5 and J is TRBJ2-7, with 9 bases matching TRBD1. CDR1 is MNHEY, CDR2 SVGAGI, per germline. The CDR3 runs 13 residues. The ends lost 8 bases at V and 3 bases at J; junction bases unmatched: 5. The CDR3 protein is CASGDRGGYEQYF. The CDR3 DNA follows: TGTGCCAGCGGTGACAGGGGGGGCTACGAGCAGTACTTC.

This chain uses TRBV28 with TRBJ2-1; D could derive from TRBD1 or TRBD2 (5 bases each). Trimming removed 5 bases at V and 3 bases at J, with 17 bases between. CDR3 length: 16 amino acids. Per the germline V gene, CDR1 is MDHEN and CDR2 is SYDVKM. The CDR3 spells CASSSWFQGVYNEQFF. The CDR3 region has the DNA TGTGCCAGCAGTAGCTGGTTTCAGGGAGTCTACAATGAGCAGTTCTTC.

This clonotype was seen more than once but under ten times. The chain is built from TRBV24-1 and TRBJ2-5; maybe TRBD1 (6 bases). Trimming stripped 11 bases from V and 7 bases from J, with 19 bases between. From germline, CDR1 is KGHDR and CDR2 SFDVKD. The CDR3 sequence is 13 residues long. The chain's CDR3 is CAIQGLSSGTQYF. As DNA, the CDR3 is TGTGCCATACAGGGTTTGTCAAGCGGGACCCAGTACTTC.

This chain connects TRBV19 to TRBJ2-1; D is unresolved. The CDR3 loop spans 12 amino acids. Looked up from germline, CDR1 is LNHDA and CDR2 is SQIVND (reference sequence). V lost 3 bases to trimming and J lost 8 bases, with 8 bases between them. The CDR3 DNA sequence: TGTGCCAGTAGTATTAGTAGTTATGAGCAGTTCTTC. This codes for CASSISSYEQFF.

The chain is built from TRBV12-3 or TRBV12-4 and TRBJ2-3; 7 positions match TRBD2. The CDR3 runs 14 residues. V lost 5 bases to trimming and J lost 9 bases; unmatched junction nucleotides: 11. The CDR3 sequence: CASSPGTTIGTQYF. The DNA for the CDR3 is TGTGCCAGCAGTCCCGGGACTACGATAGGGACGCAGTATTTT.

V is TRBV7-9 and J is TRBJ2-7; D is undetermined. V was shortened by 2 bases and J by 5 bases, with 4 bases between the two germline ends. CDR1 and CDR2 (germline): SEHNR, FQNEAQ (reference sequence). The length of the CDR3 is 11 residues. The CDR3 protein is CASSLKDEQYV. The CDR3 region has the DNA TGTGCCAGCAGCTTAAAGGACGAGCAGTACGTC.

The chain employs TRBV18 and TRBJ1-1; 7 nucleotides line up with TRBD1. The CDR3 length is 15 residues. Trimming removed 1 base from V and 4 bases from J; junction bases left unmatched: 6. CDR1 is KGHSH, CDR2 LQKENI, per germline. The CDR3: CASSPRLTGFTEAFF. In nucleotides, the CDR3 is TGTGCCAGCTCACCACGACTGACAGGGTTCACTGAAGCTTTCTTT.

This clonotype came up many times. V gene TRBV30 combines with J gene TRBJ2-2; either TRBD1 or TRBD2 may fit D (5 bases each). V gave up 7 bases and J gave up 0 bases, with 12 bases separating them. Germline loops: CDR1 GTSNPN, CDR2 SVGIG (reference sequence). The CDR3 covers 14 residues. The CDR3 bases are TGTGCCTTACCGGGACCGACGAACACCGGGGAGCTGTTTTTT. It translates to CALPGPTNTGELFF.

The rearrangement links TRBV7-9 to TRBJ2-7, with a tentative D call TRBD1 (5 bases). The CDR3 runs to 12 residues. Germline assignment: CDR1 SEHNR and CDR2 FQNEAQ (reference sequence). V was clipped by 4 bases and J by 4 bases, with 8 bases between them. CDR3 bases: TGTGCCAGCAGCTATACAGGTTACGAGCAGTACGTC. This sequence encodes CASSYTGYEQYV.